This T cell receptor beta chain was captured by sequencing in a study of response to subunit inactivated influenza vaccine. General study points: The authors put forward the suggestion that each seasonal influenza vaccination may bring in only a limited number of new T cells.

Of note for this clonotype: Its antigen is currently unknown.

Each CDR3 protein gets one entry after TCRdb re-called the RT-PCR reads with MiXCR. Here the sample spans 450,000 to 600,000 distinct CDR3 sequences, approximately 16% being singletons. The sequenced sample was CD4+ T cells sorted from PBMCs, obtained around 2 years after vaccination. This TCR was sampled from a man aged 50 to 69 who received an inactivated influenza vaccine.

The chain's CDR3 is CASSSYFGTGGSEQYF. CDR3 nucleotides: TGTGCCAGCAGTTCCTATTTTGGGACAGGGGGCTCCGAGCAGTACTTC. The J gene is TRBJ2-7, the V gene TRBV28, with TRBD1 matching 12 bases. CDR1 is MDHEN and CDR2 is SYDVKM in the germline V gene. The length of the CDR3 is 16 residues. Unmatched junction bases numbered 10, after V lost 4 bases and J lost 6 bases.